The entry below gives a single T cell receptor (beta chain) sequence along with its context. Its antigen is unknown. The data derive from a study of beta chain features in type 1 diabetes. TCRB transcripts that were expressed got sequenced, as all of the isolated RNA had been reverse transcribed. This table comes from immunoSEQ multiplex PCR, and its TCRdb copy is limited to in-frame clones, with some not included. The sample includes around 260,000 clones, roughly 24% seen only once; the top ten take 0.012%. Points from the study as a whole: Type 1 diabetes patients had TCRB CDR3s that were shorter (moderately but significantly so) in all four CD4+ subsets.

The CDR3 totals 13 residues. Germline CDR1 is SNHLY and CDR2 is FYNNEI. V was trimmed by 9 bases and J by 4 bases, leaving 15 bases between them. The sequencing sample was made of naive CD4+ T cells from blood. The genes are TRBV2 and TRBJ2-5, with D possibly matching TRBD2 (5 bases). The TCR was taken from a woman under 40 with type 1 diabetes. The CDR3 loop is CASPRDPSETQYF. DNA of the CDR3: TGTGCCAGTCCCCGGGATCCTTCAGAGACCCAGTACTTC. The whole variable domain, filled in from reference TRBV2 and TRBJ2-5, reads EPEVTQTPSHQVTQMGQEVILRCVPISNHLYFYWYRQILGQKVEFLVSFYNNEISEKSEIFDDQFSVERPDGSNFTLKIRSTKLEDSAMYFCASPRDPSETQYFGPGTRLLVL.